Reported below is one T cell receptor beta chain. What it recognizes is unknown. The sample comes from a study of T cell responses to AZD1222 COVID-19 vaccine. Produced via immunoSEQ multiplex PCR; TCRdb's table is partial and in-frame only. The repertoire includes about 140,000 clones, 92% of them detected once, and around 3% sits in the top ten. Study-level findings and limits: No repertoire was sampled before or during the peak T cell response, only after it. Baseline testing showed seropositivity in only five or six AZD1222 recipients. Donor demographics were predominantly white British with a female majority; clonal diversity may be underestimated. Spike-specific TCR breadth and depth went up after people got two AZD1222 doses.

This clonotype was sampled from an adult in good health. Specimen: peripheral blood, collected on day 0 of AZD1222 vaccination.

The CDR3 reads CASSQGQGEETQYF. In nucleotides, the CDR3 is TGCGCCAGCAGCCAAGGACAGGGTGAAGAGACCCAGTACTTC. This chain joins TRBV4-3 and TRBJ2-5; 7 bases are shared with TRBD1. This CDR3 region has 14 residues. Germline V CDR1 and CDR2: LGHNA, YSLEER. V was pared by 1 base and J by 3 bases, with 2 bases of the junction left unmatched.